This T cell receptor (beta chain) was observed in a study of T cell changes during pregnancy in multiple sclerosis. Sequenced by immunoSEQ multiplex PCR; TCRdb stores in-frame clones only, minus some. The data show 35,000 to 50,000 clones, 85% to 90% seen once. Trimming shortened V by 5 bases and J by 3 bases, and 14 bases separated the two germline ends. Germline CDR1 is LNHDA and CDR2 is SQIVND (reference sequence). The length of the CDR3 is 14 residues. The sequence came from a female donor in good health, enrolled as a control in a pregnancy study. The sequencing used peripheral blood, collected in the second trimester of pregnancy. This sequence joins TRBV19 and TRBJ2-7; tentatively, D is TRBD1 (5 bases). As DNA, the CDR3 is TGTGCCAGTAGTGGTCGGACACGCTTCTACGAGCAGTACTTC. Its translation is CASSGRTRFYEQYF. Looking up the rest from reference TRBV19 and TRBJ2-7 gives the full variable domain: DGGITQSPKYLFRKEGQNVTLSCEQNLNHDAMYWYRQDPGQGLRLIYYSQIVNDFQKGDIAEGYSVSREKKESFPLTVTSAQKNPTAFYLCASSGRTRFYEQYFGPGTRLTVT.